The 29 T cell receptor beta chains listed next were all sequenced from one sample in a study of T cell responses to AZD1222 COVID-19 vaccine. Profiling relied on immunoSEQ multiplex PCR, and the TCRdb table lists in-frame clones only, not all of them. The top ten clones hold approximately 1.5% of a sample with approximately 150,000 clones, roughly nine tenths of them seen once. Sequences were derived from peripheral blood, sampled on day 0 of AZD1222 vaccination. The origin of the receptors is an adult in good health.

This sequence joins TRBV15 and TRBJ1-5, with D possibly TRBD1 on 5 matching bases. V gave up 6 bases and J gave up 0 bases, with 15 bases separating them. The germline CDR1 and CDR2 sequences are LNHNV and YYDKDF (reference sequence). This CDR3 has 16 residues. DNA for the CDR3: TGTGCCACCAGATCCACAGGTGGCTATAGCAATCAGCCCCAGCATTTT. Protein product: CATRSTGGYSNQPQHF. Together with reference TRBV15 and TRBJ1-5, the CDR3 gives the full variable domain: DAMVIQNPRYQVTQFGKPVTLSCSQTLNHNVMYWYQQKSSQAPKLLFHYYDKDFNNEADTPDNFQSRRPNTSFCFLDIRSPGLGDTAMYLCATRSTGGYSNQPQHFGDGTRLSIL.

The chain links TRBV6-5 to TRBJ2-2, with TRBD1 matching over 7 bases. The junction had 4 bases not matched to a gene; V was cut back by 0 bases and J by 3 bases. CDR3 length equals 16 residues. CDR1 MNHEY and CDR2 SVGAGI come from the germline V gene. CDR3 residues: CASSYSDRAYTGELFF. The CDR3 DNA follows: TGTGCCAGCAGTTACTCCGACAGGGCCTACACCGGGGAGCTGTTTTTT.

The chain couples TRBV9 to TRBJ1-2; D unresolved. The CDR3 sequence is 14 residues long. V lost 0 bases and J lost 2, with 8 bases in between. Germline CDR1 SGDLS, CDR2 YYNGEE. The CDR3 sequence is CASSVDGGNYGYTF. In nucleotides, the CDR3 is TGTGCCAGCAGCGTAGACGGAGGCAACTATGGCTACACCTTC.

The chain combines TRBV2 with TRBJ2-7; 7 bases fit TRBD2. The CDR3 runs 11 residues. CDR1 is SNHLY, CDR2 FYNNEI, per germline. The V gene end was trimmed by 10 bases and the J gene end by 4 bases; junction bases not matched to a gene: 4. For the CDR3, the DNA is TGTGCCACGAAGCGGGGTTACGAGCAGTACTTC. Translated: CATKRGYEQYF.

V is TRBV2 and J is TRBJ2-1, with D possibly being TRBD2 (6 bases). V dropped 3 bases and J dropped 5 bases, with 11 bases sitting between them. CDR1 SNHLY and CDR2 FYNNEI come from the germline V gene. This CDR3 is built from 14 residues. The CDR3 here is CASSDPLAHNEQFF. The CDR3 DNA sequence: TGTGCCAGCAGTGACCCACTAGCCCACAATGAGCAGTTCTTC.

The rearrangement links TRBV27 to TRBJ1-2; no firm D call. Germline CDR1 and CDR2: MNHEY and SMNVEV (reference sequence). This CDR3 comprises 13 residues. The germline V and J ends were trimmed by 4 bases and 1 base, with 7 bases remaining between them. The CDR3, as DNA: TGTGCCAGCAGTTCCTCAATTAACTATGGCTACACCTTC. This sequence encodes CASSSSINYGYTF.

The CDR3 DNA reads as TGTGCCACCAGTGAGAGAGGGGCCGGGGCCAACGTCCTGACTTTC. Translating it yields CATSERGAGANVLTF. The rearrangement links TRBV24-1 to TRBJ2-6; D tentatively fits TRBD1 or TRBD2 (5 bases each). The V end was cut by 4 bases, the J end by 4 bases, with 10 bases between. CDR1 and CDR2 (germline): KGHDR, SFDVKD. The CDR3 extends over 15 amino acids.

The J gene is TRBJ1-2, the V gene TRBV27; D call uncertain. Looked up from germline, CDR1 is MNHEY and CDR2 is SMNVEV (reference sequence). The V end lost 7 bases, the J end lost 1 base, and 13 bases lay between the germline ends. The CDR3 totals 14 residues. The CDR3 region is CASMGLRSNYGYTF. CDR3 DNA sequence: TGTGCCAGCATGGGCCTACGGAGTAACTATGGCTACACCTTC.

The chain joins TRBV7-2 to TRBJ1-4; unclear D gene. The germline V and J ends were trimmed by 3 bases and 1 base, with 15 bases remaining between them. CDR1 and CDR2 from the germline V gene are SGHTA and FQGNSA. The CDR3 runs 17 residues. CDR3 sequence (DNA): TGTGCCAGCAGCTTTCTAGGTGGGCTCGGAACTAATGAAAAACTGTTTTTT. Translation gives CASSFLGGLGTNEKLFF. Full variable domain (outside the CDR3, taken from reference TRBV7-2 and TRBJ1-4): GAGVSQSPSNKVTEKGKDVELRCDPISGHTALYWYRQSLGQGLEFLIYFQGNSAPDKSGLPSDRFSAERTGGSVSTLTIQRTQQEDSAVYLCASSFLGGLGTNEKLFFGSGTQLSVL.

CDR3 coding DNA: TGTGCCTGGGGTCTGGGGGCCTACGAGCAGTACTTC. As protein: CAWGLGAYEQYF. The genes are TRBV30 and TRBJ2-7; D assignment may be TRBD1 or TRBD2 (5 bases each). V was clipped by 5 bases and J by 2 bases, with 10 bases between them. Germline loops: CDR1 GTSNPN, CDR2 SVGIG (reference sequence). The CDR3 covers 12 residues.

The chain has TRBV18 and TRBJ2-2; no definite D call. Germline assignment: CDR1 KGHSH and CDR2 LQKENI. The CDR3 is 16 residues long. Trimming stripped 4 bases from V and 1 base from J, with 13 bases between. The CDR3 spells CASSRSPPQNTGELFF. The CDR3 DNA follows: TGTGCCAGCTCACGGAGTCCCCCACAGAACACCGGGGAGCTGTTTTTT.

This chain links TRBV6-5 with TRBJ1-1; weak D call: TRBD1 (5 bases). The CDR3 runs 14 residues. Germline V CDR1 and CDR2: MNHEY, SVGAGI. The V end was cut by 2 bases, the J end by 1 base, with 8 bases between. The CDR3 loop reads CASSYGGSNTEAFF. The CDR3 region has the DNA TGTGCCAGCAGTTACGGGGGATCGAACACTGAAGCTTTCTTT.

The CDR3 DNA sequence: TGTGCCAGCAGCCAAGGGGGTAGAACCTACAATGAGCAGTTCTTC. Translation gives CASSQGGRTYNEQFF. The genes are TRBV3-1 (or the pseudogene TRBV3-2) and TRBJ2-1, with unresolved D. The CDR3 is 15 residues long. V gave up 1 base and J gave up 2 bases, with 9 bases separating them. CDR1 and CDR2 (germline): LGHDT, YNNKEL (reference sequence).

The chain carries TRBV12-3 or TRBV12-4 and TRBJ2-1; maybe TRBD1 (6 bases). Between the trimmed V and J ends, which lost 8 bases and 5 bases, there was a span of 13 bases. The CDR3 has 13 amino acids. The CDR3 DNA follows: TGTGCCAGCGGAGAGGACAGCAACAATGAGCAGTTCTTC. Translation gives CASGEDSNNEQFF.

The chain joins TRBV6-4 to TRBJ2-7; D is unclear. The CDR3 spans 12 residues. Germline values: CDR1 MRHNA, CDR2 SNTAGT. The ends were cut back, 5 bases at V and 2 bases at J, with 7 bases in the middle. CDR3 residues: CASSRTTYEQYF. CDR3 coding DNA: TGTGCCAGCAGTAGAACAACCTACGAGCAGTACTTC.

The chain recombines TRBV7-8 with TRBJ2-7; D is uncertain. V was shortened by 3 bases and J by 3 bases, with 3 bases between the two germline ends. Germline V gene lookup returns CDR1 SGHVS and CDR2 FQNEAQ. The CDR3 sequence is 11 residues long. The CDR3 region has the DNA TGTGCCAGCAGCTTCCACTACGAGCAGTACTTC. Amino acid sequence: CASSFHYEQYF.

The chain has TRBV11-3 and TRBJ2-7; D may match TRBD1 or TRBD2 (5 bases each). The CDR3 totals 14 residues. Deletions cut 8 bases from V and 7 bases from J, with 21 bases between. The V gene's germline CDR1 is SGHNT and CDR2 YENEEA. The CDR3 region is CASQSRDGSGEQYF. The CDR3 coding sequence is TGTGCCAGCCAATCACGGGACGGGTCGGGGGAGCAGTACTTC. The whole variable domain, filled in from reference TRBV11-3 and TRBJ2-7, reads EAGVVQSPRYKIIEKKQPVAFWCNPISGHNTLYWYLQNLGQGPELLIRYENEEAVDDSQLPKDRFSAERLKGVDSTLKIQPAELGDSAVYLCASQSRDGSGEQYFGPGTRLTVT.

In its sample, this clone was seen a few times. The chain employs TRBV7-3 and TRBJ2-7; maybe TRBD2 (7 bases). The CDR3 runs to 15 residues. V dropped 5 bases and J dropped 5 bases, with 19 bases sitting between them. Germline V CDR1 and CDR2: SGHTA, FQGTGA. The CDR3 is CASSRLGGAQDEQYF. CDR3 coding DNA: TGTGCCAGCAGCCGCCTGGGGGGGGCGCAGGACGAGCAGTACTTC.

The J gene is TRBJ2-1, the V gene TRBV6-5; no clear D. V was cut by 7 bases and J by 2 bases, with 12 bases left in between. This CDR3 region has 14 residues. Germline V gene lookup returns CDR1 MNHEY and CDR2 SVGAGI. CDR3 region: CASKTGGPYNEQFF. Here the CDR3 DNA reads TGTGCCAGCAAGACTGGCGGACCCTACAATGAGCAGTTCTTC.

V usage is TRBV10-1 and J usage is TRBJ2-1, with 13 bases fitting TRBD2. With V trimmed by 10 bases and J by 6 bases, 12 bases remained unmatched. There are 16 residues in the CDR3. Per the germline V gene, CDR1 is WNHNN and CDR2 is SYGVQD (reference sequence). The CDR3: CATIFLGLAGANEQFF. The DNA of the CDR3 is TGCGCCACTATCTTCCTAGGACTAGCGGGAGCCAATGAGCAGTTCTTC.

This chain connects TRBV7-9 to TRBJ1-5; D not certain. Germline CDR1 reads SEHNR; CDR2 reads FQNEAQ (reference sequence). V lost 5 bases, J lost 0 bases, and 2 bases lay in between. This CDR3 spans 12 amino acids. Here the CDR3 DNA reads TGTGCCAGCAGCCCTAGCAATCAGCCCCAGCATTTT. It specifies CASSPSNQPQHF.

The V and J genes are TRBV24-1 and TRBJ2-2; no reliable D call. V was pared by 2 bases and J by 3 bases, with 3 bases between. CDR3 length: 13 residues. Germline CDR1 and CDR2: KGHDR and SFDVKD. CDR3 sequence (DNA): TGTGCCACCAGTGATTACCACACCGGGGAGCTGTTTTTT. As protein: CATSDYHTGELFF.

The chain couples TRBV5-1 to TRBJ2-7, with 9 bases matching TRBD2. The CDR3 length is 16 residues. The germline V gene has CDR1 SGHRS and CDR2 YFSETQ. Trimming removed 0 bases from V and 6 bases from J; junction bases left unmatched: 10. The CDR3 loop is CASSLGGFSGSVEQYF. CDR3 coding DNA: TGCGCCAGCAGCTTGGGGGGGTTTAGCGGGAGCGTCGAGCAGTACTTC.

This chain links TRBV29-1 with TRBJ2-2; the match to TRBD1 covers 10 bases. Germline V gene lookup returns CDR1 SQVTM and CDR2 ANQGSEA. The CDR3 is 14 amino acids. V lost 7 bases, J lost 6 bases, and 8 bases stayed unmatched. This chain's CDR3 is CSGGRTGGAGELFF. DNA for the CDR3: TGCAGCGGTGGAAGGACAGGGGGAGCCGGGGAGCTGTTTTTT.

The chain couples TRBV5-1 to TRBJ2-5, with TRBD1 matching 8 bases. Germline V gene data show CDR1 as SGHRS and CDR2 as YFSETQ. Losses at the gene ends were 6 bases for V and 1 base for J; bases not matched to a gene: 2. The CDR3 totals 13 residues. The CDR3 sequence: CASKTGGQETQYF. The DNA for the CDR3 is TGCGCCAGCAAAACAGGGGGCCAAGAGACCCAGTACTTC. The variable domain in full, with the rest retrieved from reference TRBV5-1 and TRBJ2-5, is KAGVTQTPRYLIKTRGQQVTLSCSPISGHRSVSWYQQTPGQGLQFLFEYFSETQRNKGNFPGRFSGRQFSNSRSEMNVSTLELGDSALYLCASKTGGQETQYFGPGTRLLVL.

The chain links TRBV15 to TRBJ2-2; D not certain. The length of the CDR3 is 14 residues. V was pared by 5 bases and J by 1 base, with 8 bases between. Germline assignment: CDR1 LNHNV and CDR2 YYDKDF (reference sequence). CDR3 residues: CATSPQRNTGELFF. Here the CDR3 DNA reads TGTGCCACCAGCCCCCAGCGGAACACCGGGGAGCTGTTTTTT.

This clone showed up just once. The chain links TRBV7-6 to TRBJ2-7; TRBD1 is a possible D gene (5 bases). V shed 5 bases and J shed 5 bases, with 13 bases lying between them. This CDR3 region has 13 residues. Germline CDR1 SGHVS, CDR2 FNYEAQ. The CDR3 region has the DNA TGTGCCAGCAGCCCCCTCAGGGTCCACGAGCAGTACTTC. As protein: CASSPLRVHEQYF.

The rearrangement uses TRBV2 and TRBJ1-2, with D perhaps matching TRBD1 (5 bases). Germline assignment: CDR1 SNHLY and CDR2 FYNNEI. CDR3 length: 14 residues. The V and J ends lost 6 bases and 2 bases respectively, with 13 bases between them. CDR3 sequence: CASSDSPSNYGYTF. CDR3 DNA sequence: TGTGCCAGCAGCGACAGCCCTTCGAACTATGGCTACACCTTC.

The chain employs TRBV10-3 and TRBJ2-7, with 9 positions matching TRBD1. Losses at the gene ends were 6 bases for V and 3 bases for J; bases not matched to a gene: 9. The V gene's germline CDR1 is ENHRY and CDR2 SYGVKD. The CDR3 has 15 residues. CDR3 in DNA: TGTGCCATCAGCCAGAACAGGGGGCGTAGCTACGAGCAGTACTTC. Protein sequence: CAISQNRGRSYEQYF.